The 2 T cell receptor beta chains below were found in one sample sequenced in a study of control samples from healthy donors and cancer patients. The protocol was immunoSEQ multiplex PCR, while the TCRdb copy is restricted to in-frame clones and leaves out a portion. The data contain some 74,000 clones, around nine tenths of them singletons. The sequenced sample consisted of blood. All receptors derive from a woman in her 50s in good health.

The chain uses TRBV5-4 and TRBJ2-3; no reliable D call. CDR3 size: 14 residues. Germline CDR1 SGHNT, CDR2 YYREEE (reference sequence). Trimming shortened V by 4 bases and J by 2 bases, and 11 bases separated the two germline ends. CDR3 protein: CASSMIGPTDTQYF. CDR3 coding DNA: TGTGCCAGCAGCATGATTGGACCCACAGATACGCAGTATTTT.

The chain employs TRBV3-1 (or the pseudogene TRBV3-2) and TRBJ1-2, with TRBD1 identical over 8 bases. Per the germline V gene, CDR1 is LGHDT and CDR2 is YNNKEL (reference sequence). J lost 1 base, V lost 1 base, and 5 bases had no gene match. CDR3 size: 16 residues. The CDR3 region is CASSQGQGAGNYGYTF. In DNA, the CDR3 is TGTGCCAGCAGCCAAGGGCAGGGGGCTGGTAACTATGGCTACACCTTC.